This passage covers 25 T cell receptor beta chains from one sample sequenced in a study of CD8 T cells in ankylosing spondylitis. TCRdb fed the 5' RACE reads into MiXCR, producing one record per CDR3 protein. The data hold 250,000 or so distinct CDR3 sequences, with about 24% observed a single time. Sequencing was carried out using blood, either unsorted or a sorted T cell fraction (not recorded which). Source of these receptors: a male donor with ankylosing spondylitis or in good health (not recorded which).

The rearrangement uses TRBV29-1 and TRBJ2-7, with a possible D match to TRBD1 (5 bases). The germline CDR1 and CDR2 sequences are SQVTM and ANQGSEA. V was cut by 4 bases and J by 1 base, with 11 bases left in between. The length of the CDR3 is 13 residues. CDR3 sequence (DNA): TGCAGCGTTGGATTGCGACAGTCCTACGAGCAGTACTTC. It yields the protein CSVGLRQSYEQYF.

The CDR3 DNA follows: TGCAGTGCTACGACTGGGGGGAACATTCAGTACTTC. Its protein is CSATTGGNIQYF. This sequence joins TRBV20-1 and TRBJ2-4, with D possibly matching TRBD2 (6 bases). The CDR3 spans 12 residues. The ends were cut back, 4 bases at V and 7 bases at J, with 11 bases in the middle. Germline V lookup: CDR1 DFQATT, CDR2 SNEGSKA (reference sequence).

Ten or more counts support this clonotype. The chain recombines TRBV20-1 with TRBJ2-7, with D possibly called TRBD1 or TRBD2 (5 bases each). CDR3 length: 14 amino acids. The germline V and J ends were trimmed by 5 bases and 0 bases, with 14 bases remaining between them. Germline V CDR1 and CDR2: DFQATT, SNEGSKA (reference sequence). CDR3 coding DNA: TGCAGTGCTGAACCGGGGCGCCTCTCCTACGAGCAGTACTTC. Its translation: CSAEPGRLSYEQYF.

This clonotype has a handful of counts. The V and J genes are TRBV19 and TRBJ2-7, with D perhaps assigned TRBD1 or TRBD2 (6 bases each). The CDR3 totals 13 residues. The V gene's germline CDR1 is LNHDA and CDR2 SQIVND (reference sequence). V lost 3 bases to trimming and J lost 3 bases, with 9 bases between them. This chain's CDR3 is CASSIGGGYEQYF. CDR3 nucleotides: TGTGCCAGTAGTATCGGAGGGGGCTACGAGCAGTACTTC. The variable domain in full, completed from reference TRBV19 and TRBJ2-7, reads DGGITQSPKYLFRKEGQNVTLSCEQNLNHDAMYWYRQDPGQGLRLIYYSQIVNDFQKGDIAEGYSVSREKKESFPLTVTSAQKNPTAFYLCASSIGGGYEQYFGPGTRLTVT.

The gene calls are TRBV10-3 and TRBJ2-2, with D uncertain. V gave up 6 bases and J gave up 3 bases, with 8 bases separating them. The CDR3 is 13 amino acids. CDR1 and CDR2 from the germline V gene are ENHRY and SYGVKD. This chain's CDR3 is CAIRGSDTGELFF. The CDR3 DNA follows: TGTGCCATCAGGGGGTCGGACACCGGGGAGCTGTTTTTT.

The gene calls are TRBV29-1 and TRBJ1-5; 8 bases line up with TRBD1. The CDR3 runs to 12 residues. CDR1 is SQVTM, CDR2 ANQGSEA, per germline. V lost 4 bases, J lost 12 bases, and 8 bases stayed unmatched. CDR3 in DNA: TGCAGCGTTGGGGAAGGACAGGGCCTCCAGCATTTT. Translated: CSVGEGQGLQHF.

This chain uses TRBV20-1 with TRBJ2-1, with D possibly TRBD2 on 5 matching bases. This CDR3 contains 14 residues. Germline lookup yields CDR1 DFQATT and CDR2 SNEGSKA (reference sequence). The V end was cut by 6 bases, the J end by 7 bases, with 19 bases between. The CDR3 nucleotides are TGCAGTGCGGACCACACCTACCGCGGGAATGAGCAGTTCTTC. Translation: CSADHTYRGNEQFF.

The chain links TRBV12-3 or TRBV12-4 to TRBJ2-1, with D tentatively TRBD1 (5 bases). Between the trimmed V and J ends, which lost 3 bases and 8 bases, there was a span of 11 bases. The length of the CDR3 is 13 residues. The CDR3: CASSLDIGDEQFF. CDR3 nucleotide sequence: TGTGCCAGCAGTTTGGACATAGGCGATGAGCAGTTCTTC.

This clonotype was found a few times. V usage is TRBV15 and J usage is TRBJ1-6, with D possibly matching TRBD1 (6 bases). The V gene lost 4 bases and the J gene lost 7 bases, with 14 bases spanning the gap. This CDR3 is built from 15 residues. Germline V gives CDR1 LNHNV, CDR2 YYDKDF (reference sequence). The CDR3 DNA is TGTGCCACCAGCACTAAGACAGGACTCAATTCACCCCTCCACTTT. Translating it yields CATSTKTGLNSPLHF.

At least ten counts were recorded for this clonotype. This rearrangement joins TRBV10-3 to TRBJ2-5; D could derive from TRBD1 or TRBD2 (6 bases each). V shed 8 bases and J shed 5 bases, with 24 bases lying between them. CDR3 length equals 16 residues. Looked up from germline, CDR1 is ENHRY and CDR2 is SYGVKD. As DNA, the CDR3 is TGTGCCATCGGGAACCCCACAGGGCGGGCGGGGGAGACCCAGTACTTC. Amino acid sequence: CAIGNPTGRAGETQYF.

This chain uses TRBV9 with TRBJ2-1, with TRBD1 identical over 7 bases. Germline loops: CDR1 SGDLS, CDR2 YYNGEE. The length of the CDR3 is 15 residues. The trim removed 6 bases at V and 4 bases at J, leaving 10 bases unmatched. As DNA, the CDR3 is TGTGCCAGCACCCTTAGGGACAGCTATTACAATGAGCAGTTCTTC. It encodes CASTLRDSYYNEQFF. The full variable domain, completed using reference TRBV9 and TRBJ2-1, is DSGVTQTPKHLITATGQRVTLRCSPRSGDLSVYWYQQSLDQGLQFLIQYYNGEERAKGNILERFSAQQFPDLHSELNLSSLELGDSALYFCASTLRDSYYNEQFFGPGTRLTVL.

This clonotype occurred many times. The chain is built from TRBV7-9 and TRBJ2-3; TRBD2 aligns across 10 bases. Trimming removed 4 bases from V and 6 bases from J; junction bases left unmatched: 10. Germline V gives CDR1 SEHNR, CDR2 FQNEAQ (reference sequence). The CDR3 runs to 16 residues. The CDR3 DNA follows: TGTGCCAGCAGCTCAGGACTAGCGGAGTTCTTGGATACGCAGTATTTT. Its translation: CASSSGLAEFLDTQYF. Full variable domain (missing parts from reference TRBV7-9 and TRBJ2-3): DTGVSQNPRHKITKRGQNVTFRCDPISEHNRLYWYRQTLGQGPEFLTYFQNEAQLEKSRLLSDRFSAERPKGSFSTLEIQRTEQGDSAMYLCASSSGLAEFLDTQYFGPGTRLTVL.

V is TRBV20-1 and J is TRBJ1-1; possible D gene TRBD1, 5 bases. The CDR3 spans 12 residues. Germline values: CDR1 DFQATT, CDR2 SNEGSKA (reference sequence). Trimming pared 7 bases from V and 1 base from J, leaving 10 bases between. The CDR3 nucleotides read TGCAGTGTCTCGGGGCCGAACACTGAAGCTTTCTTT. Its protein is CSVSGPNTEAFF.

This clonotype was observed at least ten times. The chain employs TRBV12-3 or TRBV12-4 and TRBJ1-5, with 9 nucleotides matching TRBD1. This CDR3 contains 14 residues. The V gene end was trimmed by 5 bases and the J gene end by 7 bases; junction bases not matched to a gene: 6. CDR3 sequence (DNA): TGTGCCAGCAGTGAAACAGGGGGCGGCCAGCCCCAGCATTTT. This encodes CASSETGGGQPQHF.

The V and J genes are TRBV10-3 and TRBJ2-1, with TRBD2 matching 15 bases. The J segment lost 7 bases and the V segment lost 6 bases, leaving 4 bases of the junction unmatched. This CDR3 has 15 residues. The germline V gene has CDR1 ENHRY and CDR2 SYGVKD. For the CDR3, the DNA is TGTGCCATCAGAGGGGGGACTAGCGGGGGGAATGAGCAGTTCTTC. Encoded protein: CAIRGGTSGGNEQFF.

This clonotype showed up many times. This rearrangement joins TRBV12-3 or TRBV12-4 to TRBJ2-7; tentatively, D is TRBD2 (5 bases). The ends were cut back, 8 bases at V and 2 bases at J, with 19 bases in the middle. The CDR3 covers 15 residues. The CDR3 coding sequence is TGTGCCAGCTCGCTCCAAGGCGGGCCTACCTACGAGCAGTACTTC. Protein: CASSLQGGPTYEQYF.

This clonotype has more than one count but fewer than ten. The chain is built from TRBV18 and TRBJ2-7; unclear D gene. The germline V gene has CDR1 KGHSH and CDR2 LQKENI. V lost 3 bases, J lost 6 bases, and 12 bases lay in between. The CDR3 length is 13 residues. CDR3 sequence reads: CASSPSRAFEQYF. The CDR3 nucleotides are TGTGCCAGCTCACCTAGTCGGGCGTTCGAGCAGTACTTC.

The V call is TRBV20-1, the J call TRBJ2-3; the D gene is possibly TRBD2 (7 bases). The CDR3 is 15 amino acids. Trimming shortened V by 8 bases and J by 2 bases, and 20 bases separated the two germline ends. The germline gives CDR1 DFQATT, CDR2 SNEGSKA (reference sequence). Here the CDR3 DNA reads TGCAGTCAGGTCGGGCGGGGGCCAAACACAGATACGCAGTATTTT. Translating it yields CSQVGRGPNTDTQYF.

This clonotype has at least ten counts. The CDR3 DNA follows: TGCAGTGCAACGCCGGTGGAACCACGCTACGAGCAGTACTTC. This translates into CSATPVEPRYEQYF. The V call is TRBV20-1, the J call TRBJ2-7; D ambiguous. Germline CDR1 DFQATT, CDR2 SNEGSKA (reference sequence). The CDR3 length is 14 residues. V lost 6 bases and J 3 bases, leaving 18 bases between the germline ends.

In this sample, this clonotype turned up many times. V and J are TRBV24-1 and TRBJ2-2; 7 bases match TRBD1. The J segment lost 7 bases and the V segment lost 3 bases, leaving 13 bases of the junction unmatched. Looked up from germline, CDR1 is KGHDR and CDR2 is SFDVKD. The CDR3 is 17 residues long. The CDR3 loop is CATSDAAPQGFHGELFF. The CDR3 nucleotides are TGTGCCACCAGTGATGCAGCTCCACAGGGGTTTCACGGGGAGCTGTTTTTT.

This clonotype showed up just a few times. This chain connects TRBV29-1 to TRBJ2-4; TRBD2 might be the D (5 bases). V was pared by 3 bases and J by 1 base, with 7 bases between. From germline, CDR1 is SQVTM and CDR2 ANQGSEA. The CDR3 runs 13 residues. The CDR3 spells CSVEEVAKNIQYF. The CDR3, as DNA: TGCAGCGTTGAGGAGGTGGCCAAAAACATTCAGTACTTC.

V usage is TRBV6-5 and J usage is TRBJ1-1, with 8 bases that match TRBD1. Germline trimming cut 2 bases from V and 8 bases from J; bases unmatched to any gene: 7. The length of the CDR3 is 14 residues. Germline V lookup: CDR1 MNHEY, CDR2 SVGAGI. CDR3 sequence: CASSYLDRAGEAFF. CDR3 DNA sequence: TGTGCCAGCAGTTACCTGGACAGGGCGGGGGAAGCTTTCTTT.

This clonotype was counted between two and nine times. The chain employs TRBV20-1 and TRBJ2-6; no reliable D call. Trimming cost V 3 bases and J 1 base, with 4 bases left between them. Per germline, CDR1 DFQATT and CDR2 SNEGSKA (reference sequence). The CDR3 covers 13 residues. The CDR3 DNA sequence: TGCAGTGCTAGTCGGTCTGGGGCCAACGTCCTGACTTTC. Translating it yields CSASRSGANVLTF.

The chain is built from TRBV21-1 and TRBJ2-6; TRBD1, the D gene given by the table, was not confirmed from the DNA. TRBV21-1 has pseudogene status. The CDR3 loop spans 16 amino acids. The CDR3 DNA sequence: TGTGCCAGCAGTCGGACAGGGGGCTATGGGGCCAACGTCCTGACTTTC. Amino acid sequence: CASSRTGGYGANVLTF.

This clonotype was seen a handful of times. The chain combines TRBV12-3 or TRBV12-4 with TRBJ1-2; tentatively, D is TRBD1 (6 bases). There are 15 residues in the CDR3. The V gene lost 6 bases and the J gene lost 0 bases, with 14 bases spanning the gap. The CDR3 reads CASSDFTGPNYGYTF. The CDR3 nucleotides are TGTGCCAGCAGCGACTTTACAGGGCCTAACTATGGCTACACCTTC.